This T cell receptor (beta chain) comes out of a study of shared clonotypes between healthy human individuals. Trimming removed 2 bases at V and 14 bases at J, with 12 bases between. Per germline, CDR1 MDHEN and CDR2 SYDVKM. CDR3 length: 11 residues. TCRdb keeps only in-frame clones here, not all; method: immunoSEQ multiplex PCR. Of 500,000 to 550,000 clones in the sample, 95% to 97% are singletons; the top ten hold about 0.059%. Input material: naive CD4+ T cells sorted from blood. As for subset: CD45RA+ positively selected. The source of this sequence is a woman between 25 and 40 years old in good health. This chain connects TRBV28 to TRBJ1-1; perhaps TRBD1 as D (5 bases). CDR3 amino acids: CASSLGRGMFF. CDR3 nucleotide sequence: TGTGCCAGCAGTTTAGGACGGGGGATGTTCTTT.